Listed below are T cell receptor beta chains from one sample, sequenced in a study of PD-1 blockade in classical Hodgkin lymphoma. The method was immunoSEQ multiplex PCR; TCRdb's version includes in-frame clones alone and lacks a portion of them. The repertoire holds 35,000 to 55,000 clones, with about 65% as singletons. Specimen: peripheral blood mononuclear cells (PBMCs), collected before the second cycle of nivolumab. Every receptor here comes from a human donor with classical Hodgkin lymphoma. Both conserved end residues are trimmed from each CDR3. Size values are once, few and many counts, or a class for expanded clones, and some rows have none.

TRBV4-2	.	TRBJ1-2	ASSQERGGYGYT
TRBV6-5	.	.	ATVRQGGYEQY
TRBV27	.	TRBJ1-2	ASSGTASLEGYT
TRBV11-3	once	TRBJ2-2	ASSSSRSTGELF
TRBV7-6	.	TRBJ1-1	ASSLDITPNEAF
TRBV5-1	.	TRBJ2-7	ASSLRPGQGDYEQY
TRBV19	few	TRBJ1-1	ASSYVGTEAF
TRBV28	once	TRBJ2-1	ASSFEHEQF
TRBV5-1	.	TRBJ2-7	ASSFGAAYEQY
TRBV9	.	TRBJ2-1	ASQSLGAGSSYNEQF
TRBV5-4	once	TRBJ2-2	ASSPEASLPPGELF
TRBV9	.	TRBJ2-7	ASSVGGGSRSSEQY
TRBV2	.	TRBJ2-5	ASSELAGGQY
TRBV29-1	.	TRBJ2-2	SVDWEGNTGELF
TRBV6-5	.	TRBJ2-2	ASSYSGVDTGELF
TRBV9	.	TRBJ2-7	ASSGRQGADEQY
TRBV7-2	.	TRBJ2-1	ASSWGLANNEQF
TRBV7-3	.	TRBJ2-3	ASSPGTGNTDTQY
TRBV27	.	TRBJ1-2	ASSPQSYYGYT
TRBV19	.	TRBJ2-5	ASSKGNQETQY
TRBV11-2	.	TRBJ2-5	ASSVRLREQETQY
TRBV9	.	TRBJ1-2	ASSGDRGYYGYT
TRBV28	.	TRBJ2-6	ASSYVWGLNSGANVLT
TRBV9	.	TRBJ1-1	ASSVARQGNTEAF
TRBV6-5	.	TRBJ1-3	ASSYGGTVGNTIY
TRBV19	.	TRBJ2-1	ASSIELAGGPENEQF
TRBV27	.	TRBJ2-3	ASSLGVDRGTDTQY
TRBV7-9	.	TRBJ2-3	ASSPPSGRADTQY